This T cell receptor (beta chain) was captured in a study of shared clonotypes between healthy human individuals. Across the whole study: CD4 naive and memory got three plates each, CD8 naive two, CD8 memory one.

The study drew all its donors from Caucasian adults living in Nashville, Tennessee. This clone appeared a single time. Its specificity is not known. In the study's own analysis: Junction-only immunoSEQ data arrived without quality scores, meaning filtering differed. Sequenced by immunoSEQ multiplex PCR; TCRdb stores in-frame clones only, minus some. V, J and clone size are those of that table, while D and trimming were read from the DNA. The table records around 980,000 clones, around 78% of them present only once. The study, taken as a whole, reports: Among several donors, approximately 5% of naive CD4 clonotypes were found in common.

Germline V gene sequence: CDR1 SGHRS, CDR2 YFSETQ. This CDR3 has 14 residues. Unmatched junction bases numbered 1, after V lost 4 bases and J lost 1 base. Input material: memory CD4+ T cells from PBMCs. Subset specified: CD45RA-negative fraction. This receptor was taken from a man aged 18 to 35 in good health. Some clones in this sample may be carry-over from other donors' samples. This chain connects TRBV5-1 to TRBJ2-2; 7 bases match TRBD1. DNA for the CDR3: TGCGCCAGCAGCGCAGGGGGGAACACCGGGGAGCTGTTTTTT. Its protein product is CASSAGGNTGELFF.